This T cell receptor beta chain was sequenced during a study of blood T cell repertoires in COVID-19. Study-level information: The samples span acute and convalescent COVID-19 from the United States, Italy and Spain.

Sequencing used immunoSEQ multiplex PCR; TCRdb keeps in-frame clones, though not all of them. Of 110,000 or so clones listed, 84% are singletons. The length of the CDR3 is 16 residues. V lost 1 base, J lost 8 bases, and 18 bases lay in between. CDR1 is SGHVS, CDR2 FNYEAQ, per germline. The sequencing sample was made of peripheral blood. The chain uses TRBV7-6 and TRBJ2-1; D not certain. This receptor was identified in a woman aged 40 to 50 with acute or convalescent COVID-19. CDR3 in DNA: TGTGCCAGCAGCTTAGAATGCGGCCCCCCCGGCGATGAGCAGTTCTTC. The encoded protein is CASSLECGPPGDEQFF.